This T cell receptor (beta chain) is drawn from a study of T cell responses to AZD1222 COVID-19 vaccine. Study-wide results and limits: Donors skewed white British and female; clonal diversity was possibly underestimated. Nearly half of spike-specific TCRs reportedly target unmutated variant regions.

Germline loops: CDR1 SGHVS, CDR2 FQNEAQ. Trimming removed 7 bases from V and 0 bases from J, with 16 bases in between. The CDR3 is 15 amino acids. With respect to this clone: Its cognate antigen is unknown.

Clones were sequenced by immunoSEQ multiplex PCR, and TCRdb holds only the in-frame ones, with some missing. The repertoire holds around 100,000 clones, with 80% to 95% as singletons. This specimen was peripheral blood, taken on day 0 of AZD1222 vaccination. The chain links TRBV7-8 to TRBJ2-7; D might be TRBD2 (6 bases). The clonotype originates from an adult in good health. The CDR3 DNA is TGTGCCAGCACCACAGCGGGCCTCAGCTCCTACGAGCAGTACTTC. Its translation is CASTTAGLSSYEQYF. Full variable domain (missing parts from reference TRBV7-8 and TRBJ2-7): GAGVSQSPRYKVAKRGQDVALRCDPISGHVSLFWYQQALGQGPEFLTYFQNEAQLDKSGLPSDRFFAERPEGSVSTLKIQRTQQEDSAVYLCASTTAGLSSYEQYFGPGTRLTVT.